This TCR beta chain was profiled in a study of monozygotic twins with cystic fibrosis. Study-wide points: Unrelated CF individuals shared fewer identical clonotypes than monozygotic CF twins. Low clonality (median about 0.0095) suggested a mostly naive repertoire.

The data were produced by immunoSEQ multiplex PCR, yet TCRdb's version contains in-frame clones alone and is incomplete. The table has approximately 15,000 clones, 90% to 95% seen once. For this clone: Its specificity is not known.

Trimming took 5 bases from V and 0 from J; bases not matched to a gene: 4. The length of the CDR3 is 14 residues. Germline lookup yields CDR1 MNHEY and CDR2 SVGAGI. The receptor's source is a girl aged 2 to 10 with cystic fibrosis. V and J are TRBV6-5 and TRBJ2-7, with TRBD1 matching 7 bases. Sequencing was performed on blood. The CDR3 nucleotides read TGTGCCAGCAGTAACAGGGGAAGCTCCTACGAGCAGTACTTC. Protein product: CASSNRGSSYEQYF.